These T cell receptor beta chains were read from a single sample in a study of T-cell reconstitution after alpha-beta-depleted transplantation in children. TCRdb reprocessed the PCR reads via MiXCR and lists one record per CDR3 protein. The sample shows under 750,000 distinct CDR3 sequences, roughly 24% of them seen only once. The sequences come from PBMCs, mostly from graft donor cells, collected 360 days after TCRalphabeta/CD19-depleted stem cell transplant. The receptors come from a boy less than two years old who had a stem cell transplant for acute myeloid leukemia, so the T cells may come from the graft donor. The CDR3 runs from the conserved cysteine through the conserved F or W. Each record gives: CDR3 DNA, CDR3 protein, J gene, D gene, clone size, V gene. D genes are given only for firm matches. Size is stated for part of the rows, as once, few or many counts, or as a class when the clone is expanded.

CDR3 DNA: TGTGCCAGCAGCCAAGATTTGGGACCCTCCATGACCCAGTACTTC; CDR3 protein: CASSQDLGPSMTQYF; J gene: TRBJ2-5; D gene: NA; clone size: NA; V gene: TRBV4-2
CDR3 DNA: TGTGCCAGCAGTTTAAGTCCACAGGGGGCCCAGTACTTC; CDR3 protein: CASSLSPQGAQYF; J gene: TRBJ2-5; D gene: TRBD1; clone size: few; V gene: TRBV12-3/TRBV12-4
CDR3 DNA: TGCAGCGTTGAAGTCGGGACAGGGCGTACCTACGAGCAGTACTTC; CDR3 protein: CSVEVGTGRTYEQYF; J gene: TRBJ2-7; D gene: TRBD1; clone size: many; V gene: TRBV29-1
CDR3 DNA: TGTGCCAGCAGCTTATTTCCGGGGGGGGGCACTGAGCAGTTCTTC; CDR3 protein: CASSLFPGGGTEQFF; J gene: TRBJ2-1; D gene: TRBD2; clone size: few; V gene: TRBV7-2
CDR3 DNA: TGTGCCAGCAGCCTAGCGGGGGAGTCAGATACGCAGTATTTT; CDR3 protein: CASSLAGESDTQYF; J gene: TRBJ2-3; D gene: TRBD2; clone size: many; V gene: TRBV6-1
CDR3 DNA: TGTGCCAGCAGTTACTCTGCCTCGGCAGGGGAGCTGTTTTTT; CDR3 protein: CASSYSASAGELFF; J gene: TRBJ2-2; D gene: NA; clone size: many; V gene: TRBV6-5
CDR3 DNA: TGTGCCAGCAGTTTTAAGGGCATCCATGGCTACACCTTC; CDR3 protein: CASSFKGIHGYTF; J gene: TRBJ1-2; D gene: NA; clone size: NA; V gene: TRBV27
CDR3 DNA: TGCAGCGTTGGGGGACTAGGATATTACGAGCAGTACTTC; CDR3 protein: CSVGGLGYYEQYF; J gene: TRBJ2-7; D gene: TRBD2; clone size: many; V gene: TRBV29-1
CDR3 DNA: TGTGCCCTCGTAAACGACTCATATCTCCGGAACACAGATACGCAGTATTTT; CDR3 protein: CALVNDSYLRNTDTQYF; J gene: TRBJ2-3; D gene: NA; clone size: NA; V gene: TRBV19
CDR3 DNA: TGTGCCAGCAGTTACGAGGCGGTATACAATGAGCAGTTCTTC; CDR3 protein: CASSYEAVYNEQFF; J gene: TRBJ2-1; D gene: NA; clone size: many; V gene: TRBV6-5
CDR3 DNA: TGTGCCAGCAGCCAATCTAGGACTGAAATTACAGATACGCAGTATTTT; CDR3 protein: CASSQSRTEITDTQYF; J gene: TRBJ2-3; D gene: NA; clone size: NA; V gene: TRBV4-2
CDR3 DNA: TGTGCCAGCAGTTACTTACAAAGAGGACGCAATGAGCAGTTCTTC; CDR3 protein: CASSYLQRGRNEQFF; J gene: TRBJ2-1; D gene: NA; clone size: few; V gene: TRBV6-2/TRBV6-3
CDR3 DNA: TGCAGTGCTAATCGCGGGAACACTGAAGCTTTCTTT; CDR3 protein: CSANRGNTEAFF; J gene: TRBJ1-1; D gene: NA; clone size: few; V gene: TRBV20-1
CDR3 DNA: TGCAGTGCTATAGGACAGGGTTTGAATGAGCAGTTCTTC; CDR3 protein: CSAIGQGLNEQFF; J gene: TRBJ2-1; D gene: TRBD1; clone size: many; V gene: TRBV20-1
CDR3 DNA: TGTGCCACCAGTGAGGGCGGGTCTTTACCTTACAATGAGCAGTTCTTC; CDR3 protein: CATSEGGSLPYNEQFF; J gene: TRBJ2-1; D gene: NA; clone size: many; V gene: TRBV24-1
CDR3 DNA: TGCGCCAGCAGCCAAGGGGGAGTGACAGGGGAAGAGACCCAGTACTTC; CDR3 protein: CASSQGGVTGEETQYF; J gene: TRBJ2-5; D gene: TRBD1; clone size: NA; V gene: TRBV4-1
CDR3 DNA: TGCAGCGTTGAACGGCCAGGGGAAGAGACCCAGTACTTC; CDR3 protein: CSVERPGEETQYF; J gene: TRBJ2-5; D gene: NA; clone size: many; V gene: TRBV29-1
CDR3 DNA: TGTGCCAGCAGGATCCGACAGTTCACAGATACGCAGTATTTT; CDR3 protein: CASRIRQFTDTQYF; J gene: TRBJ2-3; D gene: NA; clone size: many; V gene: TRBV27
CDR3 DNA: TGTGCCATCACCCAGTCCCGGGACGTAACCTACGAGCAGTACTTC; CDR3 protein: CAITQSRDVTYEQYF; J gene: TRBJ2-7; D gene: NA; clone size: NA; V gene: TRBV10-3
CDR3 DNA: TGCGCCAGCAGCCAAGGGCAGTACAATGAGCAGTTCTTC; CDR3 protein: CASSQGQYNEQFF; J gene: TRBJ2-1; D gene: NA; clone size: many; V gene: TRBV4-1
CDR3 DNA: TGTGCCAGCAGTTACTCGGGGTTGGGGGATAATTACAATGAGCAGTTCTTC; CDR3 protein: CASSYSGLGDNYNEQFF; J gene: TRBJ2-1; D gene: NA; clone size: many; V gene: TRBV6-5
CDR3 DNA: TGTGCCAGCAGCCCGCCCGCTAGCGGGGGGTCCTACTCAACCTTATACAATGAGCAGTTCTTC; CDR3 protein: CASSPPASGGSYSTLYNEQFF; J gene: TRBJ2-1; D gene: TRBD2; clone size: few; V gene: TRBV3-1
CDR3 DNA: TGTGCCAGCGGATTCAGGGAAGGTACGCAGTATTTT; CDR3 protein: CASGFREGTQYF; J gene: TRBJ2-3; D gene: NA; clone size: few; V gene: TRBV6-6
CDR3 DNA: TGCAGTGCTAGAGATGGGGGGGGCCGTTACAATGAGCAGTTCTTC; CDR3 protein: CSARDGGGRYNEQFF; J gene: TRBJ2-1; D gene: NA; clone size: NA; V gene: TRBV20-1
CDR3 DNA: TGCAGTGCTTCTCGGGAGTCGCCCGGAGGCACAGATACGCAGTATTTT; CDR3 protein: CSASRESPGGTDTQYF; J gene: TRBJ2-3; D gene: NA; clone size: many; V gene: TRBV20-1
CDR3 DNA: TGCGCCAGCAGCCAAGACGAATCGGGACTAGCGGGCACAGATACGCAGTATTTT; CDR3 protein: CASSQDESGLAGTDTQYF; J gene: TRBJ2-3; D gene: TRBD2; clone size: many; V gene: TRBV4-3